The clone carrying this T cell receptor beta chain was recorded at least ten times. The diagnoses drew upon clinical symptoms, serum thyroxine and TRAb, thyroid ultrasound and orbital computed tomography. These data originate in a study of T cells in Graves' hyperthyroidism and ophthalmopathy. RNA transcripts yielded amplified TCR beta CDR3 regions. With the HTBI primer set, the TCR CDR3 went through a first round of RT-PCR. TCRdb itself ran the multiplex PCR reads through MiXCR, one entry per CDR3 protein. The profile shows about 290,000 distinct CDR3 sequences, 13% to 15% of them singletons. The CDR3 has 14 residues. Per germline, CDR1 SGHRS and CDR2 YFSETQ. V lost 4 bases to trimming and J lost 4 bases; unmatched junction nucleotides: 5.

Sequenced sample: blood. This receptor was identified in a woman aged 45-60 years with Graves' hyperthyroidism that later progressed to Graves' ophthalmopathy. This chain uses TRBV5-1 with TRBJ1-2; 9 nucleotides match TRBD1. CDR3 amino acids: CASSADRGLYGYTF. As DNA, the CDR3 is TGCGCCAGCAGCGCGGACAGGGGCCTCTATGGCTACACCTTC.